This note documents a single TCR beta chain sequence. What it binds is unknown. This entry belongs to a study of T cell responses to AZD1222 COVID-19 vaccine. CDR3 size: 14 residues. Notes on the study in general: No day 14 peak samples; only post-peak repertoires were characterized.

Assay: immunoSEQ multiplex PCR; the TCRdb copy retains only in-frame clones and omits some. The sample lists some 160,000 clones, about nine tenths occurring once. The J gene is TRBJ1-6, the V gene TRBV12-2. TRBV12-2 constitutes a pseudogene. This clonotype was sampled from an adult in good health. The specimen was peripheral blood, collected on day 0 of AZD1222 vaccination. CDR3 amino acids: CASRLERGGSPLHF. DNA for the CDR3: TGTGCAAGTCGCTTAGAACGGGGTGGGTCACCCCTCCACTTT.